The clone carrying this T cell receptor beta chain was found once. The data are from a study of blood T cell repertoires in COVID-19. Study-level information: Acute-phase and convalescent COVID-19 samples originated in the United States, Italy and Spain. T cells, B-cell-depleted T cells, or PBMCs supplied cDNA or gDNA.

In the authors' methods: It was from reference gene primer amplification that nucleated cell counts were estimated. Clones were sequenced by immunoSEQ multiplex PCR, and TCRdb holds only the in-frame ones, with some missing. V and J calls and clone size are those listed in that table; D and trimming were worked out from the DNA. In the table there are about 300,000 clones, just under 90% of which are singletons. Deletions cut 0 bases from V and 0 bases from J, with 8 bases between. The CDR3 runs to 16 residues. Germline CDR1 reads MNHEY; CDR2 reads SVGAGI. Patients of the Seattle cohort, enrolled during active infection, were followed longitudinally.

This chain uses TRBV6-5 with TRBJ1-4; D is unclear. This clonotype was obtained from a woman in her 30s with COVID-19, enrolled during active disease. The sample consisted of peripheral blood. The CDR3: CASSYSFRPTNEKLFF. The CDR3 DNA reads as TGTGCCAGCAGTTACTCGTTCAGGCCAACTAATGAAAAACTGTTTTTT.